This passage covers 6 T cell receptor beta chains from one sample sequenced in a study of T cells in Graves' hyperthyroidism and ophthalmopathy. Using RNA transcripts as the source, TCR beta CDR3 regions were amplified. The TCR CDR3 was amplified in a first-round RT-PCR using the HTBI primer set. TCRdb reprocessed the multiplex PCR reads with MiXCR, giving one entry per CDR3 protein. The data hold 470,000 or so distinct CDR3 sequences, with less than 25% observed a single time. The sample was blood. The receptors derive from a man aged 18 to 29 with Graves' hyperthyroidism.

This clonotype has only a few counts. The chain joins TRBV30 to TRBJ2-2, with D hard to call. Germline assignment: CDR1 GTSNPN and CDR2 SVGIG (reference sequence). The CDR3 has 14 residues. V lost 4 bases to trimming and J lost 1 base, with 10 bases between them. The CDR3 bases are TGTGCCTGGAATTTTGGCCAGAACACCGGGGAGCTGTTTTTT. It encodes CAWNFGQNTGELFF. The entire variable domain, with the rest obtained from reference TRBV30 and TRBJ2-2, is as follows: SQTIHQWPATLVQPVGSPLSLECTVEGTSNPNLYWYRQAAGRGLQLLFYSVGIGQISSEVPQNLSASRPQDRQFILSSKKLLLSDSGFYLCAWNFGQNTGELFFGEGSRLTVL.

Many counts were recorded for this clonotype. V and J are TRBV19 and TRBJ2-5, with D possibly matching TRBD2 (5 bases). Per germline, CDR1 LNHDA and CDR2 SQIVND (reference sequence). The CDR3 extends over 15 amino acids. The V end was cut by 3 bases, the J end by 2 bases, with 13 bases between. CDR3 bases: TGTGCCAGTAGTATCGTAGGAGGCCCACAAGAGACCCAGTACTTC. Translated: CASSIVGGPQETQYF.

The table lists this clonotype with many counts. The rearrangement uses TRBV9 and TRBJ2-5; TRBD2 might be the D (5 bases). CDR1 SGDLS and CDR2 YYNGEE come from the germline V gene. V was cut by 4 bases and J by 2 bases, with 15 bases left in between. The CDR3 spans 15 residues. The CDR3, as DNA: TGTGCCAGCAGCATGGGTGGGGAGCTACAAGAGACCCAGTACTTC. The encoded protein is CASSMGGELQETQYF.

This clonotype was counted at least ten times. The rearrangement links TRBV6-1 to TRBJ1-1; no firm D call. The CDR3 runs to 13 residues. V gave up 9 bases and J gave up 4 bases, with 15 bases separating them. Germline V lookup: CDR1 MNHNS, CDR2 SASEGT. DNA of the CDR3: TGTGCCAGTTCCCACCCTAGGCTCACTGAAGCTTTCTTT. Translation gives CASSHPRLTEAFF.

This clonotype was seen ten or more times. V is TRBV28 and J is TRBJ2-7; D tentatively reads TRBD1 or TRBD2 (5 bases each). CDR1 MDHEN and CDR2 SYDVKM come from the germline V gene. The CDR3 has 13 amino acids. V lost 3 bases and J 6 bases, leaving 12 bases between the germline ends. CDR3 sequence reads: CASSFNGATEQYF. CDR3 DNA sequence: TGTGCCAGCAGTTTTAACGGGGCCACCGAGCAGTACTTC.

A note on this clonotype: The germline gene is not matched at one end of the junction; a read error may be the cause. This chain connects TRBV12-3 or TRBV12-4 to TRBJ1-2; tentatively, D is TRBD1 (5 bases). This CDR3 comprises 13 residues. The CDR3 nucleotides are TGTGCCAGCAGTTTAGGAGGGGTCTATGGCTACAGCTTC. Translated, it gives CASSLGGVYGYSF.